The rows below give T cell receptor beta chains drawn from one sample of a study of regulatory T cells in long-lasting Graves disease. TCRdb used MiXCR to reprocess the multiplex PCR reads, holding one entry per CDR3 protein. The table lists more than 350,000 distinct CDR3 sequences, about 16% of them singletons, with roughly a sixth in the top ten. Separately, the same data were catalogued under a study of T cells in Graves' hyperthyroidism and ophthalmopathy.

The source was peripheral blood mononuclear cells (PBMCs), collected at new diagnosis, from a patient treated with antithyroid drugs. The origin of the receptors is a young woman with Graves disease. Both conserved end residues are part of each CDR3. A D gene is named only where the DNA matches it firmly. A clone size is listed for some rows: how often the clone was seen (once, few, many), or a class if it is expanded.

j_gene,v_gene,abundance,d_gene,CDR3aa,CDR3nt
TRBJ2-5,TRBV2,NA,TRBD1,CASLRTGEETQYF,TGTGCCAGCTTGAGGACAGGGGAAGAGACCCAGTACTTC
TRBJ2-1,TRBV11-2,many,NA,CASTPTGPSYNEQFF,TGTGCCAGCACCCCTACTGGACCGTCCTACAATGAGCAGTTCTTC
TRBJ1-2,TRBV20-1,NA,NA,CSAPAGARANYGYTF,TGCAGTGCCCCGGCGGGGGCGCGAGCTAACTATGGCTACACCTTC
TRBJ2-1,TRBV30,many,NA,CAWSGNEQFF,TGTGCCTGGAGCGGCAATGAGCAGTTCTTC
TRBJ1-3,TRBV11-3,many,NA,CASSLDGRTIYF,TGTGCCAGCAGCTTAGATGGTCGGACCATATATTTT
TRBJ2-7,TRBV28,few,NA,CASSYGLGYEQYF,TGTGCCAGCAGTTATGGACTCGGCTACGAGCAGTACTTC
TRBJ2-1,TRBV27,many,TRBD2,CASSLTLAGGGNEQFF,TGTGCCAGCAGTTTAACTTTAGCGGGAGGGGGCAATGAGCAGTTCTTC
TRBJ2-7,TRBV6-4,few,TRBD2,CARSGSPSGFRGYEQYF,TGTGCCAGAAGCGGATCACCTAGCGGGTTTCGAGGGTACGAGCAGTACTTC
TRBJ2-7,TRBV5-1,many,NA,CASSLLDPYEQYF,TGCGCCAGCAGCCTCTTGGACCCCTACGAGCAGTACTTC
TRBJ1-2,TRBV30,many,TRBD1,CAWSVGGTGRGYTF,TGTGCCTGGAGTGTAGGAGGGACAGGGAGAGGCTACACCTTC
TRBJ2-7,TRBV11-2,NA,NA,CASSLEPGAEQYF,TGTGCCAGCAGCTTAGAGCCCGGGGCTGAGCAGTACTTC
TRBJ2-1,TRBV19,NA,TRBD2,CASSMSSGFNEQFF,TGTGCCAGTAGTATGTCTAGCGGGTTCAATGAGCAGTTCTTC
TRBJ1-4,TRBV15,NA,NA,CATSRAPGREGKLFF,TGTGCCACCAGCAGAGCCCCCGGCAGGGAAGGAAAACTGTTTTTT
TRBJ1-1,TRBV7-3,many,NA,CASSRGGYTEAFF,TGTGCCAGCAGCCGAGGCGGCTACACTGAAGCTTTCTTT
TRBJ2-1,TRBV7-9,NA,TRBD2,CASSSNQLAASGNEQFF,TGTGCCAGCAGCTCAAACCAACTAGCGGCCTCCGGAAATGAGCAGTTCTTC
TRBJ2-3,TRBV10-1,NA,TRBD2,CASSESSGKETDTQYF,TGCGCCAGCAGTGAGAGTAGCGGGAAAGAAACAGATACGCAGTATTTT
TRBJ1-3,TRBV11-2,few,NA,CASSLGPGTGNTIYF,TGTGCCAGCAGCTTAGGCCCAGGGACTGGAAACACCATATATTTT
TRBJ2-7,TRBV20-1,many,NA,CSARDRLLIYEQYF,TGCAGTGCTAGAGATCGGCTACTCATCTACGAGCAGTACTTC
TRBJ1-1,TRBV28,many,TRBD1,CASSLFPGQVKTEAFF,TGTGCCAGCAGTTTATTCCCGGGACAGGTGAAAACTGAAGCTTTCTTT
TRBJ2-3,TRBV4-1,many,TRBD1,CASSRKQGRGTDTQYF,TGCGCCAGCAGCAGGAAACAGGGGCGTGGTACAGATACGCAGTATTTT
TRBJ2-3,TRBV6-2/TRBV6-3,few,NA,CASSRSDTDTQYF,TGTGCCAGCAGCCGCAGCGACACAGATACGCAGTATTTT
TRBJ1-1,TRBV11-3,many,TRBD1,CASSPLPTGMNTEAFF,TGTGCCAGCAGCCCACTCCCGACAGGGATGAACACTGAAGCTTTCTTT
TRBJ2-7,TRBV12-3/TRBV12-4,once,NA,CASLSGSGEQYF,TGTGCCAGCCTCTCGGGCTCTGGGGAGCAGTACTTC
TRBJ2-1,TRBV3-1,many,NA,CASSQHSGGNEQFF,TGTGCCAGCAGCCAACACTCTGGAGGCAATGAGCAGTTCTTC
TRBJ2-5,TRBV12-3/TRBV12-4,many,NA,CASSPLNGGETQYF,TGTGCCAGCAGCCCCTTGAATGGGGGAGAAACCCAGTACTTC
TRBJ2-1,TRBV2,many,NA,CASSSSLVTSYNEQFF,TGTGCCAGCAGTTCCTCCCTTGTCACCTCCTACAATGAGCAGTTCTTC
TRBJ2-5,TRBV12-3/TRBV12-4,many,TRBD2,CASSLSTSGSFF,TGTGCCAGCAGTTTATCGACTAGCGGGAGCTTCTTC
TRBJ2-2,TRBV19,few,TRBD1,CASSIYRGTGELFF,TGTGCCAGTAGTATATACAGGGGCACCGGGGAGCTGTTTTTT
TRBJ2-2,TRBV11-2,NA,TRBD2,CASSRRPSGNLNTGELFF,TGTGCCAGCAGCCGACGACCTAGCGGGAATCTGAACACCGGGGAGCTGTTTTTT
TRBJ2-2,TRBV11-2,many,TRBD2,CASSSLAGPNTGELFF,TGTGCCAGCAGCTCCCTAGCGGGACCTAACACCGGGGAGCTGTTTTTT
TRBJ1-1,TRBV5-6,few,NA,CASSRRGGGGATEAFF,TGTGCCAGCAGCCGTCGAGGAGGGGGGGGTGCCACTGAAGCTTTCTTT
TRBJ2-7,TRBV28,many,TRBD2,CASSSPRGLAGVPPYEQYF,TGTGCCAGCAGTTCCCCGCGGGGGCTAGCGGGAGTTCCACCCTACGAGCAGTACTTC
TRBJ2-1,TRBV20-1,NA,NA,CRATQSSYNEQFF,TGCAGGGCGACACAAAGCTCCTACAATGAGCAGTTCTTC
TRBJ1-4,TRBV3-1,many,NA,CASSQDPPGSTNEKLFF,TGTGCCAGCAGCCAAGATCCACCAGGGTCAACTAATGAAAAACTGTTTTTT
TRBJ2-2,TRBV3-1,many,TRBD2,CASSQVGLADTGELFF,TGTGCCAGCAGCCAAGTGGGACTAGCGGATACCGGGGAGCTGTTTTTT
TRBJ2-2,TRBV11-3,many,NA,CASRKQDAGELFF,TGTGCCAGCAGGAAACAGGACGCCGGGGAGCTGTTTTTT
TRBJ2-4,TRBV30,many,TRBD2,CAWTVAGLAKNIQYF,TGTGCCTGGACTGTAGCGGGGCTAGCCAAAAACATTCAGTACTTC
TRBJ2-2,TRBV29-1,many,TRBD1,CSVEGTGGLNTGELFF,TGCAGCGTTGAGGGGACAGGGGGACTGAACACCGGGGAGCTGTTTTTT
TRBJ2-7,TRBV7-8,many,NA,CASRGGGDYEQYF,TGTGCCAGCAGGGGCGGCGGGGACTACGAGCAGTACTTC
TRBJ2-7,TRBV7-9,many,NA,CASRNDSYEQYF,TGTGCCAGCAGGAACGACAGCTACGAGCAGTACTTC
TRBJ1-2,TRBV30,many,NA,CACRDRNYGYTF,TGTGCCTGCCGGGACCGAAACTATGGCTACACCTTC
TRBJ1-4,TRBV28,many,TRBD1,CASRGTGTNEKLFF,TGTGCCAGCAGAGGGACAGGAACTAATGAAAAACTGTTTTTT
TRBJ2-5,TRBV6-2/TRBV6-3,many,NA,CASSSTLEETQYF,TGTGCCAGCAGTTCGACACTCGAAGAGACCCAGTACTTC
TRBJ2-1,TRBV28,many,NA,CASRAAVSYNEQFF,TGTGCCAGCAGAGCGGCGGTTTCCTACAATGAGCAGTTCTTC
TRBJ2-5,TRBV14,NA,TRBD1,CASSTGGAGETQYF,TGTGCCAGCAGCACAGGGGGCGCCGGAGAGACCCAGTACTTC
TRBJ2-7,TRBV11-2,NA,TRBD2,CASRRLAGAYEQYF,TGTGCCAGCCGGAGGCTAGCGGGGGCCTACGAGCAGTACTTC
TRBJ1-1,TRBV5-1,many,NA,CASSLSRVDTEAFF,TGCGCCAGCAGCTTAAGTCGGGTAGACACTGAAGCTTTCTTT
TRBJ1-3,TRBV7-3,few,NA,CASSSQGRGTGNTIYF,TGTGCCAGCAGCTCACAGGGAAGGGGGACTGGAAACACCATATATTTT
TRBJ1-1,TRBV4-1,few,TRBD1,CASSQEGTGGLAFF,TGCGCCAGCAGCCAAGAAGGGACAGGAGGATTAGCTTTCTTT
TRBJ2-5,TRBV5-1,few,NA,CASSLEVHQETQYF,TGCGCCAGCAGCTTGGAGGTGCACCAAGAGACCCAGTACTTC
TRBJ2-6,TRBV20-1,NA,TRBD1,CSARAQGAGANVLTF,TGCAGTGCTCGGGCCCAGGGGGCTGGGGCCAACGTCCTGACTTTC
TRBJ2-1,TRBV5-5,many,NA,CASSRPGGDEQFF,TGTGCCAGCAGCCGACCCGGTGGAGATGAGCAGTTCTTC
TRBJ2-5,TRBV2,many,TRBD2,CASSDVAGGGQTQYF,TGTGCCAGCAGTGACGTTGCGGGAGGGGGTCAGACCCAGTACTTC